Detailed here is one T cell receptor beta chain. Its antigen remains unidentified. The data derive from a study of T cells in pancreatic ductal adenocarcinoma. General observations from the study: No significant tumor-blood clonality difference; means were about 0.11 and 0.072. Enrichment of CD45RO+ effector over naive T cells in tumors may bias clonality. The resected pancreatic cancer cohort was biased toward the minority with early-stage disease. Blood had more productive templates and around 8-fold more unique clonotypes than tumor.

No neoadjuvant therapy was given to the selected pancreatic ductal adenocarcinoma patients before their surgery. CDR3 length equals 10 residues. The V gene lost 4 bases and the J gene lost 10 bases, with 9 bases spanning the gap. In germline, CDR1 is DFQATT, CDR2 SNEGSKA (reference sequence). The table came from immunoSEQ multiplex PCR; TCRdb's copy has only in-frame clones and leaves some out. This sample carries under 30,000 clones, 85% to 95% of them seen once, and the ten largest clones take under 2.5%. The chain combines TRBV20-1 with TRBJ2-3; D may be TRBD2 (6 bases). Sequencing was carried out using PBMCs. The origin of this receptor is a human donor with pancreatic ductal adenocarcinoma. In DNA, the CDR3 is TGCAGTGCTAAGCCGGGAGCGCAGTATTTT. This sequence encodes CSAKPGAQYF.